A selection of T cell receptor beta chains follows, all from one sample in a study of human T cells and chemical hapten exposure. TCRdb re-called the RACE reads with MiXCR, one entry per CDR3 protein. The repertoire holds 60,000 or so distinct CDR3 sequences, with more than 8% as singletons. The specimen comprised whole blood, sampled in connection with sensitization to the hapten diphenylcyclopropenone (DPC). The receptors originated from a man in his forties with alopecia areata. Some clones in this sample may be carry-over from other donors' samples. Each CDR3 is given with its conserved first and last residue. D genes are given only for firm matches. Where a row states a size, it is once, few, many or the class of an expanded clone; other rows omit it.

cdr3_nt: TGTGCCAGCAGCTTAGACGGCTTCTCTGGAAACACCATATATTTT; cdr3_aa: CASSLDGFSGNTIYF; v_call: TRBV7-2; clone_size: many; cdr3_length: 15; d_call: .; j_call: TRBJ1-3
cdr3_nt: TGTGCCAGCAGTTTCTCTGATATGAACACTGAAGCTTTCTTT; cdr3_aa: CASSFSDMNTEAFF; v_call: TRBV6-6; clone_size: few; cdr3_length: 14; d_call: .; j_call: TRBJ1-1
cdr3_nt: TGTGCCAGCAGCTTAACCAGGAACACTGAAGCTTTCTTT; cdr3_aa: CASSLTRNTEAFF; v_call: TRBV7-3; clone_size: many; cdr3_length: 13; d_call: .; j_call: TRBJ1-1
cdr3_nt: TGTGCCTGGGAGGGGACAGGGGGCCCAGAGACCCAGTACTTC; cdr3_aa: CAWEGTGGPETQYF; v_call: TRBV30; clone_size: few; cdr3_length: 14; d_call: TRBD1; j_call: TRBJ2-5
cdr3_nt: TGCGCCAGCAGCTTGACCAGCCTCCAAGAGACCCAGTACTTC; cdr3_aa: CASSLTSLQETQYF; v_call: TRBV5-1; clone_size: .; cdr3_length: 14; d_call: .; j_call: TRBJ2-5
cdr3_nt: TGTGCCAGTAGTATATCTTCTAGCGGGGGCTCCTACAATGAGCAGTTCTTC; cdr3_aa: CASSISSSGGSYNEQFF; v_call: TRBV19; clone_size: .; cdr3_length: 17; d_call: TRBD2; j_call: TRBJ2-1
cdr3_nt: TGTGCCAGCAGTTACCGACGGGAAATGAACACTGAAGCTTTCTTT; cdr3_aa: CASSYRREMNTEAFF; v_call: TRBV12-3/TRBV12-4; clone_size: many; cdr3_length: 15; d_call: .; j_call: TRBJ1-1
cdr3_nt: TGTGCCAGCAGTAACGGGGAGGCTGGTGGGGCCAACGTCCTGACTTTC; cdr3_aa: CASSNGEAGGANVLTF; v_call: TRBV21-1; clone_size: .; cdr3_length: 16; d_call: .; j_call: TRBJ2-6
cdr3_nt: TGTGCCAGCAGCCCGATGTCAGGACAGGAGAACACTGAAGCTTTCTTT; cdr3_aa: CASSPMSGQENTEAFF; v_call: TRBV7-8; clone_size: many; cdr3_length: 16; d_call: TRBD1; j_call: TRBJ1-1
cdr3_nt: TGCGCCAGCAGCTTGTATTCCGGGGGTCCTGGAAACACCATATATTTT; cdr3_aa: CASSLYSGGPGNTIYF; v_call: TRBV5-1; clone_size: .; cdr3_length: 16; d_call: .; j_call: TRBJ1-3
cdr3_nt: TGTGCCAGCAGCTTCAGTGTTGAGCAGTTCTTC; cdr3_aa: CASSFSVEQFF; v_call: TRBV5-4; clone_size: many; cdr3_length: 11; d_call: .; j_call: TRBJ2-1
cdr3_nt: TGTGCCACCAGCCCACGGTATATTGAGCAGTTCTTC; cdr3_aa: CATSPRYIEQFF; v_call: TRBV15; clone_size: few; cdr3_length: 12; d_call: .; j_call: TRBJ2-1
cdr3_nt: TGTGCCAGCACCGAGGGGGTAGGCTACGAGCAGTACTTC; cdr3_aa: CASTEGVGYEQYF; v_call: TRBV21-1; clone_size: many; cdr3_length: 13; d_call: .; j_call: TRBJ2-7